These 16 T cell receptor beta chains originate from one sample sequenced in a study of T cells in localized non-small cell lung cancer. The repertoire was sequenced with immunoSEQ multiplex PCR; TCRdb's copy has only in-frame clones and lacks some. The sample yields about 30,000 clones, approximately 90% seen once. The source material was PBMCs, sampled before any cancer treatment. All receptors come from a man aged 40 to 75 with stage II lung adenocarcinoma.

This CDR3 is CASSPRTGGITKNIQYF. In DNA form, the CDR3 reads TGTGCCAGCAGCCCCCGGACAGGGGGCATAACCAAAAACATTCAGTACTTC. The J gene is TRBJ2-4, the V gene TRBV11-2; 11 bases are a match to TRBD1. Germline V CDR1 and CDR2: SGHAT, FQNNGV. This CDR3 spans 17 amino acids. J lost 2 bases, V lost 5 bases, and 8 bases had no gene match.

A single count supports this clone. The V call is TRBV19, the J call TRBJ1-2; D not resolved. This CDR3 is 13 amino acids long. The germline V and J ends were trimmed by 5 bases and 8 bases, with 15 bases remaining between them. Germline CDR1 is LNHDA and CDR2 is SQIVND (reference sequence). The CDR3 DNA follows: TGTGCCAGTAGTTCCGGCGGTAGACGCGGCTACACCTTC. Translated, it gives CASSSGGRRGYTF. The variable domain in full, completed from reference TRBV19 and TRBJ1-2, reads DGGITQSPKYLFRKEGQNVTLSCEQNLNHDAMYWYRQDPGQGLRLIYYSQIVNDFQKGDIAEGYSVSREKKESFPLTVTSAQKNPTAFYLCASSSGGRRGYTFGSGTRLTVV.

The chain couples TRBV19 to TRBJ2-2, with D perhaps TRBD2 (6 bases). The CDR3 has 14 amino acids. Germline V gene sequence: CDR1 LNHDA, CDR2 SQIVND (reference sequence). Trimming shortened V by 3 bases and J by 1 base, and 6 bases separated the two germline ends. CDR3: CASSISGNTGELFF. In DNA, the CDR3 is TGTGCCAGTAGTATTAGCGGGAACACCGGGGAGCTGTTTTTT.

The chain carries TRBV18 and TRBJ2-7, with 9 bases aligning to TRBD2. Germline assignment: CDR1 KGHSH and CDR2 LQKENI. CDR3 length equals 18 residues. J was trimmed by 5 bases and V by 3 bases; bases with no gene match: 17. The CDR3 DNA reads as TGTGCCAGCTCACCTGGGCTAGCGGGATCTTCCAAACTGAACGAGCAGTACTTC. Translation: CASSPGLAGSSKLNEQYF.

A single count supports this clone. V usage is TRBV20-1 and J usage is TRBJ2-7, with D possibly TRBD2 on 6 matching bases. The germline V and J ends were trimmed by 5 bases and 2 bases, with 7 bases remaining between them. There are 11 residues in the CDR3. CDR1 DFQATT and CDR2 SNEGSKA come from the germline V gene (reference sequence). CDR3 region: CSAGTPYEQYF. Here the CDR3 DNA reads TGCAGTGCTGGGACTCCCTACGAGCAGTACTTC.

The chain has TRBV18 and TRBJ1-2, with D tentatively TRBD1 (5 bases). Trimming took off 3 bases at V and 2 bases at J, with 19 bases between the two ends. There are 17 residues in the CDR3. Per the germline V gene, CDR1 is KGHSH and CDR2 is LQKENI. The DNA of the CDR3 is TGTGCCAGCTCACCGGTCTCACGAACAGGCCTAAACTATGGCTACACCTTC. Protein sequence: CASSPVSRTGLNYGYTF. The variable domain in full, completed from reference TRBV18 and TRBJ1-2, reads NAGVMQNPRHLVRRRGQEARLRCSPMKGHSHVYWYRQLPEEGLKFMVYLQKENIIDESGMPKERFSAEFPKEGPSILRIQQVVRGDSAAYFCASSPVSRTGLNYGYTFGSGTRLTVV.

The chain has TRBV29-1 and TRBJ2-5; 9 nucleotides line up with TRBD1. CDR1 is SQVTM, CDR2 ANQGSEA, per germline. The V segment lost 6 bases and the J segment 1 base; nucleotides outside the gene matches: 9. The CDR3 is 15 amino acids. CDR3 sequence reads: CSVPQDRGSQETQYF. In DNA, the CDR3 is TGCAGCGTCCCCCAGGACAGGGGAAGCCAAGAGACCCAGTACTTC.

This clone was found once. The chain couples TRBV2 to TRBJ2-7; 10 bases align to TRBD1. With 6 bases clipped from V and 3 bases from J, the junction kept 5 bases outside the gene matches. The CDR3 runs 14 residues. CDR1 is SNHLY, CDR2 FYNNEI, per germline. This CDR3 is CASSLDRGNYEQYF. CDR3 bases: TGTGCCAGCAGCTTGGACAGGGGGAACTACGAGCAGTACTTC.

The chain uses TRBV29-1 and TRBJ1-2, with 7 bases lining up with TRBD1. This CDR3 is 14 amino acids long. V shed 2 bases, J shed 6 bases, and the junction held 9 bases outside the gene matches. Per the germline V gene, CDR1 is SQVTM and CDR2 is ANQGSEA. The CDR3: CSVENTRDRDGYTF. Here the CDR3 DNA reads TGCAGCGTTGAAAACACCCGGGACAGAGATGGCTACACCTTC.

V gene TRBV5-5 combines with J gene TRBJ1-1; TRBD1 might be the D (5 bases). Germline V CDR1 and CDR2: SGHKS, YYEKEE (reference sequence). The CDR3 totals 13 residues. V dropped 3 bases and J dropped 2 bases, with 8 bases sitting between them. The CDR3 protein is CASSWQGNTEAFF. CDR3 DNA sequence: TGTGCCAGCAGCTGGCAGGGTAACACTGAAGCTTTCTTT.

This clone was seen only a few times. The rearrangement joins TRBV9 to TRBJ2-1; maybe TRBD2 (6 bases). There are 14 residues in the CDR3. Trimming pared 4 bases from V and 3 bases from J, leaving 11 bases between. From germline, CDR1 is SGDLS and CDR2 YYNGEE. CDR3 in DNA: TGTGCCAGCAGCCCGATCGGGGGCTACAATGAGCAGTTCTTC. As protein: CASSPIGGYNEQFF.

The chain uses TRBV5-1 and TRBJ1-1, with 9 bases lining up with TRBD1. Looked up from germline, CDR1 is SGHRS and CDR2 is YFSETQ. With V trimmed by 3 bases and J by 11 bases, 8 bases remained unmatched. The CDR3 runs to 13 residues. The CDR3 DNA follows: TGCGCCAGCAGCTCCATGGGACAGGGTGGCGCTTTCTTT. Amino acids: CASSSMGQGGAFF. Based on the CDR3 plus reference TRBV5-1 and TRBJ1-1, the full variable domain is KAGVTQTPRYLIKTRGQQVTLSCSPISGHRSVSWYQQTPGQGLQFLFEYFSETQRNKGNFPGRFSGRQFSNSRSEMNVSTLELGDSALYLCASSSMGQGGAFFGQGTRLTVV.

The chain employs TRBV5-1 and TRBJ2-3; 7 bases are a match to TRBD1. V dropped 3 bases and J dropped 4; count of bases not matched to a gene: 8. The CDR3 sequence is 15 residues long. Germline V gene lookup returns CDR1 SGHRS and CDR2 YFSETQ. CDR3 region: CASSYRQGPADTQYF. The CDR3 bases are TGCGCCAGCAGCTATAGACAGGGTCCGGCAGATACGCAGTATTTT.

This chain uses TRBV29-1 with TRBJ2-1, with 11 bases identical to TRBD1. V lost 3 bases to trimming and J lost 12 bases; unmatched junction nucleotides: 4. CDR3 size: 12 residues. CDR1 is SQVTM, CDR2 ANQGSEA, per germline. The CDR3 is CSVEDRGLRQFF. DNA of the CDR3: TGCAGCGTTGAGGACAGGGGGCTCCGGCAGTTCTTC.

This chain connects TRBV27 to TRBJ2-1; a weak D match, TRBD2 (5 bases). CDR1 MNHEY and CDR2 SMNVEV come from the germline V gene (reference sequence). V was clipped by 6 bases and J by 2 bases, with 20 bases between them. The CDR3 length is 17 residues. CDR3: CASSNVEVSGTYNEQFF. Here the CDR3 DNA reads TGTGCCAGCAGCAACGTCGAGGTCAGCGGCACCTACAATGAGCAGTTCTTC.

The CDR3 sequence is CASSDRTGLNTEAFF. In nucleotides, the CDR3 is TGTGCCAGCAGTGACCGGACAGGGTTGAACACTGAAGCTTTCTTT. The genes are TRBV27 and TRBJ1-1; TRBD1 agrees at 8 bases. Germline CDR1 reads MNHEY; CDR2 reads SMNVEV (reference sequence). The ends lost 5 bases at V and 0 bases at J; junction bases unmatched: 5. The CDR3 is 15 residues long.